This T cell receptor beta chain was obtained from a study of shared clonotypes between healthy human individuals. Overall study results and limits: Clonotypes that were shared across a few donors made up roughly 5% of naive CD4 clonotypes.

Note on this clone: Its antigen is undetermined.

Some 28,000 T cell genomes (about 0.2 ug DNA) went into each sorted-subset replicate. Clones were read by immunoSEQ multiplex PCR, and TCRdb kept only the in-frame ones, dropping some. The sample records fewer than 1.8 million clones, approximately 98.5% being singletons. The V end lost 7 bases, the J end lost 0 bases, and 12 bases lay between the germline ends. The germline CDR1 and CDR2 sequences are SQVTM and ANQGSEA. This CDR3 is 13 amino acids long. The receptor was derived from a man aged 25 to 40 in good health. This chain connects TRBV29-1 to TRBJ1-1; no firm D call. Sequenced material: naive CD4+ T cells sorted from blood. Indicated subset: CD45RA+ positively selected. CDR3 DNA sequence: TGCAGCGCCTCCCGAGTCATGAACACTGAAGCTTTCTTT. It is translated as CSASRVMNTEAFF.